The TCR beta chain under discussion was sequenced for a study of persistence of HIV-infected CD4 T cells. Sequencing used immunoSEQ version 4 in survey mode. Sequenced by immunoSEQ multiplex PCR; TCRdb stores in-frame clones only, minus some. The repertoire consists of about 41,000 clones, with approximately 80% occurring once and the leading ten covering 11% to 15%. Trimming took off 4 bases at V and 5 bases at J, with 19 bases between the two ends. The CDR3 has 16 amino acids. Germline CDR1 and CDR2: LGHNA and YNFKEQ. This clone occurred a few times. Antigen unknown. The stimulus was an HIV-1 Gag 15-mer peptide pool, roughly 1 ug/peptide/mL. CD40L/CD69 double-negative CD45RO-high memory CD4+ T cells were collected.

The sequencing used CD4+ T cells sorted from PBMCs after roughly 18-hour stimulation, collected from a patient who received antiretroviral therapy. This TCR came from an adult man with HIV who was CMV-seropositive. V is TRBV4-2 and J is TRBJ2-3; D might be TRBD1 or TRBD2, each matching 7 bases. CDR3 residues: CASSPQGGPVGDTQYF. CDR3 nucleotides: TGTGCCAGCAGCCCCCAGGGGGGGCCGGTGGGAGATACGCAGTATTTT.